Included here is one T cell receptor beta chain sequence, with context. Its binding antigen is unknown. No much larger clonotype is one base removed from it; base qualities were not supplied. The cohort comprised 666 healthy bone marrow donors. At the time of sampling, all cohort members were nominally healthy, though unrecorded immune exposures were likely present. The donor was CMV seronegative and was included in the group of over 300 seronegative cohort members. Every donor gave a peripheral blood sample, and the peripheral blood mononuclear cells from that sample were used for TCR beta sequencing. Genomic DNA was extracted from the blood cell samples with the Qiagen DNeasy Blood Extraction Kit. These data originate in a study of cytomegalovirus exposure and HLA in healthy donors (dated by TCRdb to about 2017). For context, the study as a whole: An earlier analysis of more than 550 of the donors reported about 280 Gb of sequence data and around 120 million unique TCR beta sequences obtained from some 200 million T cells. Among the roughly 400 genotyped donors, approximately 82% belonged to the genetic ancestry cluster associated with self-reported Caucasian donors. A later genetic analysis used genome-wide SNP genotypes for 398 of the 666 donors, treating that subset as a discovery cohort. Across 398 genotyped donors of the cohort, an average of 235,054 unique TCR beta nucleotide sequences per donor were sequenced, and 15% to 20% of those sequences were non-productive. Typing coverage differed by locus: A, B, C, DRB1 and DQB1 were typed in about 629-630 donors, DQA1 in 500 to 550, DPA1 in roughly 590, and DPB1 in 472. The study aimed to test whether cataloging public T cell receptors could reveal signatures of past pathogen exposure. Along with the approximately 650-subject first cohort, a separate validation cohort of around 110 different subjects was used. The T cell repertoires of under 750 subjects were profiled by immunosequencing and related to cytomegalovirus serostatus. Because of strong linkage in the cohort, five DR-DQ haplotypes were treated as single units for association and clustering. An earlier analysis of fewer than 700 of the donors applied high-throughput TCR beta sequencing to assess whether each TCR beta V gene segment acted as functional or pseudogenic. Approximately 310 gigabases of sequencing data and approximately 85 million unique TCR sequences were included in an early release covering over 600 HLA-typed donors. A later analysis re-examined previously published TCR beta repertoires from more than 650 donors and added high-resolution HLA genotyping to investigate patterns of TCR occurrence. Donor age, sex, ethnicity and CMV serostatus were compiled alongside the repertoire data. All discovery cohort repertoires had been generated using a single sequencing platform. Rather than drawing on any new phenotypic data, the later analysis identified candidate immune exposures from TCR beta sequences and the way those sequences occurred across donors. The study combined high-throughput TCR immunosequencing, statistical association of individual TCRs with disease status, and machine learning to predict cytomegalovirus infection status. Both class I and class II loci were covered by HLA typing, at four-digit resolution.

Overall study outcomes, separate from this receptor: Cytomegalovirus status was reported to be diagnosed by the classifier with high specificity and sensitivity in both the original and validation cohorts. In an earlier analysis of some 500 of the donors, most TCR beta V segments were observed in productive rearrangements about 87% or about 30% of the time, broadly matching IMGT annotations. A later analysis found that most CMV-associated TCR beta chains appeared HLA-restricted, with HLA associations seemingly driven largely by CMV exposure. A cluster of highly shared sequence variants was judged likely to represent a technical artifact of the sequencing pipeline. In a later genetic analysis, fewer N-insertions in productive TCRs were reported among donors in an Asian-associated ancestry cluster than the approximately 670-donor mean. Because counts were too low, more than 15 rarely observed V segments, including chromosome 9 orphons, were left out of the earlier analysis of about 500 of the donors. Sequencing depth was assumed to be roughly uniform across donors in the presence/absence analyses, though that assumption may not hold. For the cohort, immune exposure information was limited to CMV serostatus. The study listed 150 to 200 TCR beta chains as associated with cytomegalovirus. It was suggested by the authors that the approach could potentially be generalized to other disease states and immunological phenotypes. Because HLA typing was unavailable for some donors at each locus, only the typed subset was used in association tests. The 87-base-pair reads could not distinguish some IMGT-functional V segments, including TRBV6-2 and TRBV6-3, so those segments were excluded. A further reported finding was that TCR beta sequences accurately predicted the HLA-A and HLA-B alleles for most subjects in the first cohort. A few of the identified cytomegalovirus-associated TCR beta chains were confirmed in vitro to be specific for cytomegalovirus antigens. Most TCR sequences were seen in very few donors, while some public TCRs were found in many individuals. In this cohort, only TCR beta chains were sequenced, and detectable features were limited by the absence of alpha or paired-chain data. According to a later analysis, parvovirus B19, influenza, CMV and Epstein-Barr virus appeared linked to several top co-occurrence clusters. V-gene and J-gene trimming of TCR beta chains was associated with a missense DCLRE1C variant in a later genetic analysis, and the association was replicated in an independent cohort. In a later analysis, the rate of TCR association differed among HLA loci, with DRB1 alleles having the most associated TCRs and HLA-C alleles having the fewest. In a later analysis, over 15,000 TCR beta sequences were associated with specific HLA alleles at a false discovery rate of 0.05. Linkage disequilibrium might explain the correlated functional status among segregating V segments, but an unknown experimental factor could not be excluded. When HLA alleles, especially DR and DQ, strongly co-occurred, TCR associations were difficult to assign to individual alleles. A later analysis found that HLA-associated TCR beta chains were more clonally expanded and had lower generation probabilities than equally common non-associated chains.

Library creation used the immunoSEQ multiplex PCR assay. For the multiplex PCR, a mixture combining 60 forward primers for TCR Vbeta segments and 13 reverse primers for TCR Jbeta segments was used. The CDR3 region of rearranged TCR beta genes was amplified from genomic DNA by a multiplex PCR assay. The Illumina HiSeq System was used to sequence the amplified TCR beta libraries as 87-base-pair reads. Regarding the original processing steps: Across the 670 or so repertoires, a later analysis counted approximately 83 million unique TCR beta chains, approximately 10 million of which were shared by at least two donors. Raw reads were error-corrected and collapsed into unique sequences by a nearest-neighbor algorithm in which closely related sequences were merged to remove PCR and sequencing errors. V, D and J gene segments were assigned by aligning CDR3 sequences to IMGT reference sequences. Each retained sequence needed at least a six-nucleotide match to both a V gene segment and a J gene segment. Rearrangements were called productive when the CDR3 lacked stop codons and stayed in frame with V and J; all others were non-productive. CDR3 was defined by IMGT convention, running from the second conserved V-encoded cysteine to the conserved J-encoded phenylalanine. Sequences without an unambiguous match to a single V gene segment were excluded from the earlier analysis of 587 of the donors. In an earlier analysis of approximately 610 of the donors, V segments were called functional above 56.7% productive rearrangements and were called segregating when the between-donor standard deviation exceeded 5%. A statistical classification framework was built to diagnose cytomegalovirus status from the catalog of TCR beta chain sequences. In a later analysis, V and J genes were assigned by comparing TCR nucleotide sequences against IMGT/GENE-DB human TR gene sequences. A later analysis assigned CDR3 sequences and most-parsimonious VDJ recombination scenarios with the TCRdist pipeline. In a later analysis, every TCR beta chain was defined by the combination of its CDR3 amino acid sequence and its V-gene family, and reads without a unique V-gene family were dropped. In a later analysis, a few hundred highly shared, low-generation-probability nucleotide sequences were removed to address suspected cross-contamination and a sequencing artifact. In a later analysis, a clonal expansion index for each public chain was calculated from normalized within-repertoire ranks of inferred template counts. In a later analysis, generation probabilities were computed using a VDJ recombination model fitted to out-of-frame rearrangements, and the results were checked against IGoR. A later analysis scored TCR-TCR, TCR-HLA and TCR-CMV co-occurrence with hypergeometric tests, applying a repertoire-size bias correction to TCR pairs. A later analysis estimated false discovery rates by permuting HLA or CMV assignments 20 times. A later analysis grouped co-occurring TCRs with DBSCAN, adding TCRdist sequence similarity when clustering within HLA-allele-positive subsets. For co-occurrence clustering, repertoires with fewer than 30,000 or more than 120,000 public chains were excluded, along with a handful of repertoires with anomalous nucleotide sharing. As stored in TCRdb, this immuneACCESS dataset retains in-frame rearrangements with V and J assigned. A fraction of the clones does not appear; measured against another copy, unresolved V genes explain less than half of the discrepancy, and the remainder lacks a known reason. Clonal size and the V and J genes are those of that table, whereas D and trimming came from the DNA. This sample comprises under 150,000 clones, around three quarters of them detected only once. About 2.5% of the sample belongs to the ten largest clones.

Trimming leaves V shorter by 3 bases and J shorter by 3 bases, with the junction holding 4 bases beyond the gene matches. CDR1 SGDLS and CDR2 YYNGEE were looked up in the germline V gene. Its CDR3 holds 15 amino acids, cysteine through phenylalanine. Only the CDR3 portion is preserved as DNA: 45 bases, with reading frame beginning at the first base. The receptor was isolated from a man aged 30 to 45 in good health and CMV-seronegative. The specimen was PBMCs. The rearranged chain carries TRBV9 and TRBJ1-4, and 8 junctional nucleotides match TRBD1. The base sequence is TGTGCCAGCAGCGAGACAGGGGCCTCTAATGAAAAACTGTTTTTT. This is translated as CASSETGASNEKLFF.